This passage covers 13 T cell receptor beta chains from one sample sequenced in a study of OX40 agonist ivuxolimab in advanced cancers. TCRdb's copy holds only in-frame clones and misses some; the assay was immunoSEQ multiplex PCR. This repertoire shows fewer than 90,000 clones, about 90% found once; its top ten account for 2.5% to 3%. Here the sequenced sample was CD4+ or CD8+ T cells sorted from blood, taken in a trial of the OX40 agonist ivuxolimab. The receptors come from an adult with an advanced solid tumor such as melanoma, head and neck, liver or kidney cancer.

This chain joins TRBV2 and TRBJ1-4; unclear D gene. V was clipped by 3 bases and J by 5 bases, with 10 bases between them. Germline V CDR1 and CDR2: SNHLY, FYNNEI. The CDR3 runs to 14 residues. CDR3 nucleotides: TGTGCCAGCAGTGAGAGGCAGAGGAATGAAAAACTGTTTTTT. Translation gives CASSERQRNEKLFF.

The V gene is TRBV5-1, the J gene TRBJ2-7; the D call may be TRBD1 or TRBD2 (6 bases each). CDR1 is SGHRS, CDR2 YFSETQ, per germline. The length of the CDR3 is 15 residues. Trimming left V 4 bases short and J 4 bases short, with 18 bases between. Here the CDR3 reads CASSVVRGGRYEQYF. CDR3 in DNA: TGCGCCAGCAGCGTTGTGAGAGGGGGGAGGTACGAGCAGTACTTC.

As to this clone: This same CDR3 is encoded by further DNA sequences in the sample. The chain recombines TRBV5-1 with TRBJ2-5; D remains ambiguous. This CDR3 has 12 amino acids. Germline assignment: CDR1 SGHRS and CDR2 YFSETQ. V gave up 0 bases and J gave up 2 bases, with 2 bases separating them. The CDR3 DNA reads as TGCGCCAGCAGCTTGGGGCAAGAGACCCAGTACTTC. Translated: CASSLGQETQYF.

This chain connects TRBV4-1 to TRBJ2-3, with TRBD2 matching 12 bases. V dropped 11 bases and J dropped 9; count of bases not matched to a gene: 12. CDR1 and CDR2 from the germline V gene are MGHRA and YSYEKL. This CDR3 region has 14 residues. The CDR3 loop is CAGPLAGGPRTQYF. In DNA, the CDR3 is TGCGCCGGACCACTAGCGGGGGGCCCGAGGACGCAGTATTTT.

The V and J genes are TRBV5-6 and TRBJ2-7, with unresolved D. There are 14 residues in the CDR3. Germline V gene sequence: CDR1 SGHDT, CDR2 YYEEEE. V dropped 3 bases and J dropped 0 bases, with 10 bases sitting between them. For the CDR3, the DNA is TGTGCCAGCAGCTCTAGTTCCAGCTCCTACGAGCAGTACTTC. Translation: CASSSSSSSYEQYF.

The gene calls are TRBV6-1 and TRBJ2-3; 7 bases line up with TRBD1. Germline V gives CDR1 MNHNS, CDR2 SASEGT. V shed 4 bases, J shed 14 bases, and the junction held 9 bases outside the gene matches. The CDR3 has 12 residues. CDR3 sequence reads: CASSGVDRSSYF. The DNA of the CDR3 is TGTGCCAGCAGTGGGGTGGACAGGTCTTCGTATTTT.

The genes are TRBV7-9 and TRBJ2-3; D is uncertain. Germline V gene sequence: CDR1 SEHNR, CDR2 FQNEAQ (reference sequence). The CDR3 runs 11 residues. V was clipped by 5 bases and J by 6 bases, with 6 bases between them. CDR3 protein: CASSEGDTQYF. The CDR3 DNA follows: TGTGCCAGCAGCGAAGGGGATACGCAGTATTTT. Variable domain in full (rest from reference TRBV7-9 and TRBJ2-3): DTGVSQNPRHKITKRGQNVTFRCDPISEHNRLYWYRQTLGQGPEFLTYFQNEAQLEKSRLLSDRFSAERPKGSFSTLEIQRTEQGDSAMYLCASSEGDTQYFGPGTRLTVL.

The V and J genes are TRBV7-2 and TRBJ1-5, with 8 bases aligning to TRBD1. Germline V gene data show CDR1 as SGHTA and CDR2 as FQGNSA. There are 15 residues in the CDR3. After removal of 5 bases from V and 6 bases from J, the junction contained 9 bases not matched to a gene. CDR3 loop: CASSPGQGDFQPQHF. DNA for the CDR3: TGTGCCAGCAGCCCCGGACAGGGTGACTTTCAGCCCCAGCATTTT.

This chain uses TRBV28 with TRBJ2-7, with 7 bases identical to TRBD1. Germline V CDR1 and CDR2: MDHEN, SYDVKM. Unmatched junction bases numbered 9, after V lost 4 bases and J lost 3 bases. This CDR3 region has 15 residues. CDR3 DNA sequence: TGTGCCAGCAGTTCTATAGGGGGCAACAACTACGAGCAGTACTTC. Its translation is CASSSIGGNNYEQYF.

Only one count was recorded for this clone. The chain couples TRBV6-5 to TRBJ1-1; D is uncertain. Per the germline V gene, CDR1 is MNHEY and CDR2 is SVGAGI. The V gene lost 3 bases and the J gene lost 5 bases, with 10 bases spanning the gap. CDR3 length: 13 amino acids. The CDR3 coding sequence is TGTGCCAGCAGTTATGATAGGGAAACTGAAGCTTTCTTT. Its protein is CASSYDRETEAFF.

The chain joins TRBV6-6 to TRBJ1-2, with a weak D call TRBD1 (6 bases). CDR1 is MNHNY, CDR2 SVGAGI, per germline (reference sequence). Trimming left V 7 bases short and J 0 bases short, with 9 bases between. The CDR3 has 13 residues. Here the CDR3 DNA reads TGTGCCAGCAATACAGGGTCTAACTATGGCTACACCTTC. Protein product: CASNTGSNYGYTF.

The J gene is TRBJ1-2, the V gene TRBV5-1, with D uncertain. The length of the CDR3 is 13 residues. Looked up from germline, CDR1 is SGHRS and CDR2 is YFSETQ. Trimming cost V 4 bases and J 14 bases, with 21 bases left between them. The chain's CDR3 is CASSPMGYVGETF. CDR3 in DNA: TGCGCCAGCAGCCCGATGGGGTATGTTGGGGAAACCTTC. Complete variable domain (other parts from reference TRBV5-1 and TRBJ1-2): KAGVTQTPRYLIKTRGQQVTLSCSPISGHRSVSWYQQTPGQGLQFLFEYFSETQRNKGNFPGRFSGRQFSNSRSEMNVSTLELGDSALYLCASSPMGYVGETFGSGTRLTVV.

The chain is built from TRBV10-3 and TRBJ1-1, with a tentative D call TRBD1 (5 bases). The CDR3 is 15 amino acids. Trimming stripped 10 bases from V and 5 bases from J, with 23 bases between. Germline V gene sequence: CDR1 ENHRY, CDR2 SYGVKD. The DNA of the CDR3 is TGTGCCACCATTAACACCCGGGACTTTGGGACTGAAGCTTTCTTT. Amino acid sequence: CATINTRDFGTEAFF.